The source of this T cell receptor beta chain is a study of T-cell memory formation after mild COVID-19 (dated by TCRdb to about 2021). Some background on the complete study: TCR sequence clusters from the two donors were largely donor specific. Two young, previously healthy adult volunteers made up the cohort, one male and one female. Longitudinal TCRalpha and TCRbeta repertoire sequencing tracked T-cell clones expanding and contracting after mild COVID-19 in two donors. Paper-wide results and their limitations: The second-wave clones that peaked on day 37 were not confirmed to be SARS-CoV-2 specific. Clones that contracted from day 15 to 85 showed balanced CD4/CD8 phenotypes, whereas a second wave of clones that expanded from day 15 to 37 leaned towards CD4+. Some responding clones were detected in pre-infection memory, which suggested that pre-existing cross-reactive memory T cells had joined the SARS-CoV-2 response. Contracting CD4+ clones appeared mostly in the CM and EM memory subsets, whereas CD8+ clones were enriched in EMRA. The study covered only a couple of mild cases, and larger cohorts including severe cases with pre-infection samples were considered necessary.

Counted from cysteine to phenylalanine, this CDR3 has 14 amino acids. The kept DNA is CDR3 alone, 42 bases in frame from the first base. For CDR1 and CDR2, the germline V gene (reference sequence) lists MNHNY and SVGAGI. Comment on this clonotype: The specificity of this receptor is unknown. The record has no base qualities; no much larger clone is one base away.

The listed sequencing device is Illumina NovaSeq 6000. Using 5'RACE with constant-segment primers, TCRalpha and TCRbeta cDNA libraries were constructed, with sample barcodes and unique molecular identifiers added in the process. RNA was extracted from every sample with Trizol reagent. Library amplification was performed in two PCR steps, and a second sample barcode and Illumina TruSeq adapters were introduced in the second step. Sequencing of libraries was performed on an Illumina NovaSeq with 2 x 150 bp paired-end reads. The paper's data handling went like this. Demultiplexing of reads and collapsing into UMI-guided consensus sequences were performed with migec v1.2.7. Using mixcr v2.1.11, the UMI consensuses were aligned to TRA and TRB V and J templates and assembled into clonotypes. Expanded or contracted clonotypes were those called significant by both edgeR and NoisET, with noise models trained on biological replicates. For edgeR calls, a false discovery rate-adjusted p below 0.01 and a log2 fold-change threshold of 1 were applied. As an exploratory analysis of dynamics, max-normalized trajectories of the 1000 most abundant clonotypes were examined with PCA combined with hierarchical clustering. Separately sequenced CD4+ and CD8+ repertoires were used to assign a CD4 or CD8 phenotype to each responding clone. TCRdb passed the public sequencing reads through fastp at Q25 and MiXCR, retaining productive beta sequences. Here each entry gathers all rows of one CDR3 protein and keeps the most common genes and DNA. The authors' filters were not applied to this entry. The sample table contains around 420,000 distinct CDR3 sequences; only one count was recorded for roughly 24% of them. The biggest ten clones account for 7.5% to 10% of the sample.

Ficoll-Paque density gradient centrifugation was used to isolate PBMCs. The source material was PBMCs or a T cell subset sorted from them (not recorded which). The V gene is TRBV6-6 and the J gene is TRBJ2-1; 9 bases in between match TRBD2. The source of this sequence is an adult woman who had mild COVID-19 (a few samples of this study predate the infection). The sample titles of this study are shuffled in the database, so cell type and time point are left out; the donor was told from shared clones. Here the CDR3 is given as CVGREGPGLNEQFF. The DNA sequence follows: TGTGTCGGGCGGGAGGGCCCCGGACTGAATGAGCAGTTCTTC.